The 15 T cell receptor beta chains listed next were all sequenced from one sample in a study of blood T cell repertoires in COVID-19. TCRdb keeps only in-frame clones here, not all; method: immunoSEQ multiplex PCR. The sample consists of 150,000 to 170,000 clones, around 84% of them appearing once. Specimen: PBMCs or T cells enriched from blood (not recorded which). Every receptor here comes from a man aged 50-59 years who had recovered from COVID-19.

This rearrangement joins TRBV9 to TRBJ2-3, with 10 bases identical to TRBD1. Trimming cost V 4 bases and J 1 base; bases outside gene matches: 6. This CDR3 comprises 16 residues. In germline, CDR1 is SGDLS, CDR2 YYNGEE. The CDR3, as DNA: TGTGCCAGCAGCCCAGCGGGGACAGGGGGCACAGATACGCAGTATTTT. Its protein is CASSPAGTGGTDTQYF.

The V call is TRBV5-1, the J call TRBJ1-4, with 9 bases fitting TRBD1. Trimming at V came to 3 bases and at J to 8 bases, leaving 5 bases not matched to a gene. This CDR3 spans 14 amino acids. Germline CDR1 is SGHRS and CDR2 is YFSETQ. CDR3 in amino acids: CASSWTGEREKLFF. The CDR3 region has the DNA TGCGCCAGCAGCTGGACAGGGGAACGGGAAAAACTGTTTTTT. Full variable domain (rest looked up from reference TRBV5-1 and TRBJ1-4): KAGVTQTPRYLIKTRGQQVTLSCSPISGHRSVSWYQQTPGQGLQFLFEYFSETQRNKGNFPGRFSGRQFSNSRSEMNVSTLELGDSALYLCASSWTGEREKLFFGSGTQLSVL.

The chain couples TRBV6-5 to TRBJ2-1, with D possibly matching TRBD1 (5 bases). V was cut by 4 bases and J by 2 bases, with 15 bases left in between. The CDR3 has 16 amino acids. The germline V gene has CDR1 MNHEY and CDR2 SVGAGI. CDR3 nucleotides: TGTGCCAGCAGTTGGACATTTGGAATAACCTACAATGAGCAGTTCTTC. Residues: CASSWTFGITYNEQFF.

V and J are TRBV19 and TRBJ1-2, with TRBD1 as a possible D gene (5 bases). V was trimmed by 1 base and J by 8 bases, leaving 17 bases between them. The CDR3 consists of 15 residues. Germline values: CDR1 LNHDA, CDR2 SQIVND (reference sequence). The CDR3: CASSIGQGTGGGYTF. For the CDR3, the DNA is TGTGCCAGTAGTATAGGTCAGGGTACTGGTGGAGGCTACACCTTC.

The sample holds one count of this clone. The chain couples TRBV5-1 to TRBJ2-5; the D is unclear. Germline V lookup: CDR1 SGHRS, CDR2 YFSETQ. This CDR3 contains 13 residues. V dropped 5 bases and J dropped 1 base, with 9 bases sitting between them. The CDR3 DNA follows: TGCGCCAGCAGGACACAGCCCCAAGAGACCCAGTACTTC. Translation: CASRTQPQETQYF.

The gene calls are TRBV3-1 (or the pseudogene TRBV3-2) and TRBJ2-3, with 9 bases matching TRBD1. Germline lookup yields CDR1 LGHDT and CDR2 YNNKEL (reference sequence). The CDR3 runs 15 residues. V was clipped by 5 bases and J by 1 base; unmatched bases: 4. CDR3 sequence (DNA): TGTGCCAGCAGCAAGTGGACAGGGGGCACAGATACGCAGTATTTT. It is translated as CASSKWTGGTDTQYF.

The CDR3 nucleotides are TGTGCCAGCAGGGAACAGGGCCGCACCGTAGAGACCCAGTACTTC. This gives the protein CASREQGRTVETQYF. The gene calls are TRBV7-2 and TRBJ2-5; tentative D call: TRBD1 (6 bases). The CDR3 has 15 amino acids. Per the germline V gene, CDR1 is SGHTA and CDR2 is FQGNSA. V shed 6 bases and J shed 4 bases, with 18 bases lying between them.

This chain uses TRBV7-9 with TRBJ2-1; possibly TRBD2 for D (7 bases). The CDR3 has 14 residues. In germline, CDR1 is SEHNR, CDR2 FQNEAQ (reference sequence). V lost 8 bases and J lost 10, with 21 bases in between. In DNA form, the CDR3 reads TGTGCCAGCCCTAACACTTGGGGGGGCAGCGAGCAGTTCTTC. As protein: CASPNTWGGSEQFF.

The chain employs TRBV14 and TRBJ1-6, with 7 bases fitting TRBD1. Germline V gene sequence: CDR1 SGHDN, CDR2 FVKESK. V was clipped by 1 base and J by 4 bases; unmatched bases: 4. The CDR3 has 16 residues. CDR3 DNA sequence: TGTGCCAGCAGCCAAGGGCAGGGGGTTTATAATTCACCCCTCCACTTT. Translating gives CASSQGQGVYNSPLHF. Combining the CDR3 with reference TRBV14 and TRBJ1-6 gives the whole variable domain EAGVTQFPSHSVIEKGQTVTLRCDPISGHDNLYWYRRVMGKEIKFLLHFVKESKQDESGMPNNRFLAERTGGTYSTLKVQPAELEDSGVYFCASSQGQGVYNSPLHFGNGTRLTVT.

V gene TRBV7-9 combines with J gene TRBJ1-1; the D is unclear. The germline gives CDR1 SEHNR, CDR2 FQNEAQ (reference sequence). This CDR3 is 16 amino acids long. The V and J ends lost 3 bases and 0 bases respectively, with 14 bases between them. This chain's CDR3 is CASSFWSGGMNTEAFF. The CDR3 coding sequence is TGTGCCAGCAGCTTTTGGAGTGGCGGCATGAACACTGAAGCTTTCTTT.

This rearrangement joins TRBV27 to TRBJ1-4; D is unresolved. V gave up 6 bases and J gave up 6 bases, with 17 bases separating them. The CDR3 covers 15 residues. Germline V gene data show CDR1 as MNHEY and CDR2 as SMNVEV (reference sequence). Here the CDR3 DNA reads TGTGCCAGCAGCCGGTCCGGGATGGACGATGAAAAACTGTTTTTT. It is translated as CASSRSGMDDEKLFF.

Worth noting for this clone: An end of the junction does not agree with germline; a read error may underlie this. The chain recombines TRBV3-1 (or the pseudogene TRBV3-2) with TRBJ2-7; 7 bases map to TRBD1. The CDR3 is 12 residues long. Germline CDR1 is LGHDT and CDR2 is YNNKEL (reference sequence). The CDR3 loop reads CASSQPSGQSVF. The CDR3 coding sequence is TGTGCCAGCAGCCAACCCTCGGGACAGAGCGTCTTC.

The chain joins TRBV12-3 or TRBV12-4 to TRBJ1-1; TRBD1 is a possible D gene (5 bases). V gave up 8 bases and J gave up 2 bases, with 9 bases separating them. The CDR3 length is 12 residues. The CDR3 region is CASGGSNTEAFF. The CDR3 bases are TGTGCCAGCGGGGGGAGTAACACTGAAGCTTTCTTT.

The CDR3 loop is CASSTDLIPPYEQYF. The CDR3 nucleotides are TGTGCCAGTAGTACAGACCTAATTCCACCCTACGAGCAGTACTTC. The rearrangement links TRBV19 to TRBJ2-7; D remains unclear. Germline V gene data show CDR1 as LNHDA and CDR2 as SQIVND (reference sequence). The CDR3 is 15 residues long. V lost 4 bases, J lost 2 bases, and 15 bases lay in between.

The chain couples TRBV7-2 to TRBJ2-4; D is perhaps TRBD2 (6 bases). Per germline, CDR1 SGHTA and CDR2 FQGNSA. Between the trimmed V and J ends, which lost 1 base and 15 bases, there was a span of 16 bases. The CDR3 is made up of 13 amino acids. CDR3 sequence: CASSLVGIRDLYF. The CDR3 coding sequence is TGTGCCAGCAGCTTAGTAGGGATTCGGGACTTGTACTTC.